This entry describes one T cell receptor (beta chain). Germline-derived CDR1 and CDR2 are KGHSH and LQKENI. Trimming removed 6 bases at V and 10 bases at J, with 19 bases between. This CDR3 contains 14 residues. The data derive from a study of blood T cell repertoires in COVID-19. Original processing methods: Estimation of nucleated cell counts was performed using reference gene primer amplification. This table comes from immunoSEQ multiplex PCR, and its TCRdb copy is limited to in-frame clones, with some not included. V and J calls and clone size come straight from that table; D and trimming were deduced from the DNA. The data contain 150,000 to 200,000 clones, roughly 78% of them singletons.

V gene TRBV18 combines with J gene TRBJ1-3; unclear D gene. Sequenced sample: peripheral blood. This TCR was sampled from a man between 70 and 80 years old with active or convalescent COVID-19. CDR3 DNA: TGTGCCAGCTCGTCGGGTAGTGGACTTAGGACCATATATTTT. This codes for CASSSGSGLRTIYF.